A single sample gave rise to the 13 T cell receptor beta chains below, sequenced in a study of T cell responses to AZD1222 COVID-19 vaccine. Data came from immunoSEQ multiplex PCR; TCRdb stores just in-frame clones and leaves some out. The sample consists of 90,000 to 150,000 clones, less than 90% of them appearing once. Sample: peripheral blood, taken on day 0 of AZD1222 vaccination. These TCRs come from an adult in good health.

This clone turned up a few times. The rearrangement joins TRBV4-1 to TRBJ2-7; D is perhaps TRBD1 (5 bases). Trimming cost V 2 bases and J 3 bases, with 14 bases left between them. Looked up from germline, CDR1 is MGHRA and CDR2 is YSYEKL. This CDR3 is 15 amino acids long. In DNA, the CDR3 is TGCGCCAGCAGCCAAATTGGCCCTAGGGGCTACGAGCAGTACTTC. Protein product: CASSQIGPRGYEQYF.

The chain is built from TRBV11-3 and TRBJ2-3; the match to TRBD2 covers 9 bases. CDR3 length: 17 amino acids. J lost 5 bases, V lost 5 bases, and 14 bases had no gene match. Germline-derived CDR1 and CDR2 are SGHNT and YENEEA. For the CDR3, the DNA is TGTGCCAGCAGCCCAGGCCCTTGGCGGGAGGGCGGAGATACGCAGTATTTT. Its translation: CASSPGPWREGGDTQYF.

The chain has TRBV11-2 and TRBJ1-4; 9 bases line up with TRBD1. V shed 1 base, J shed 4 bases, and the junction held 7 bases outside the gene matches. CDR3 length equals 17 residues. The V gene's germline CDR1 is SGHAT and CDR2 FQNNGV. CDR3: CASSLGATGGFNEKLFF. The CDR3 DNA reads as TGTGCCAGCAGCTTAGGGGCCACAGGGGGCTTTAATGAAAAACTGTTTTTT.

V is TRBV6-6 and J is TRBJ1-2; tentative D call: TRBD1 (5 bases). Germline V gene sequence: CDR1 MNHNY, CDR2 SVGAGI (reference sequence). The CDR3 runs 14 residues. V lost 0 bases and J 2 bases, leaving 7 bases between the germline ends. This chain's CDR3 is CASSYSQENYGYTF. Written as DNA, the CDR3 is TGTGCCAGCAGTTACTCACAGGAGAACTATGGCTACACCTTC.

V gene TRBV7-2 combines with J gene TRBJ1-4; D perhaps matches TRBD1 (6 bases). The germline V gene has CDR1 SGHTA and CDR2 FQGNSA. V was cut by 4 bases and J by 4 bases, with 10 bases left in between. The CDR3 is 14 amino acids. CDR3 protein: CASSSDSNNEKLFF. For the CDR3, the DNA is TGTGCCAGCAGCTCGGACAGCAATAATGAAAAACTGTTTTTT. The full variable domain, in which reference TRBV7-2 and TRBJ1-4 provide the parts outside the CDR3, is GAGVSQSPSNKVTEKGKDVELRCDPISGHTALYWYRQSLGQGLEFLIYFQGNSAPDKSGLPSDRFSAERTGGSVSTLTIQRTQQEDSAVYLCASSSDSNNEKLFFGSGTQLSVL.

This clone occurred once. CDR3: CASSLVGGRGNQPQHF. CDR3 sequence (DNA): TGTGCCAGCAGCTTAGTTGGGGGGCGTGGCAATCAGCCCCAGCATTTT. The rearrangement uses TRBV7-8 and TRBJ1-5; a possible D gene is TRBD1 (6 bases). The V and J ends lost 1 base and 2 bases respectively, with 12 bases between them. CDR3 size: 16 residues. CDR1 and CDR2 from the germline V gene are SGHVS and FQNEAQ.

The V call is TRBV11-2, the J call TRBJ2-7; D possibly corresponds to TRBD2 (6 bases). The CDR3 runs 16 residues. V was cut by 1 base and J by 9 bases, with 22 bases left in between. Per the germline V gene, CDR1 is SGHAT and CDR2 is FQNNGV. CDR3 protein: CASSLAPGFLVGGQYF. The CDR3 nucleotides read TGTGCCAGCAGCTTAGCCCCTGGGTTTCTCGTGGGAGGGCAGTACTTC. Full variable domain (missing parts from reference TRBV11-2 and TRBJ2-7): EAGVAQSPRYKIIEKRQSVAFWCNPISGHATLYWYQQILGQGPKLLIQFQNNGVVDDSQLPKDRFSAERLKGVDSTLKIQPAKLEDSAVYLCASSLAPGFLVGGQYFGPGTRLTVT.

In this sample, this clone turned up once. This chain uses TRBV10-3 with TRBJ2-7; 10 bases map to TRBD2. This CDR3 spans 15 amino acids. CDR1 and CDR2 from the germline V gene are ENHRY and SYGVKD. Trimming cost V 0 bases and J 4 bases; bases outside gene matches: 3. CDR3 sequence: CAISESGLAIYEQYF. In DNA, the CDR3 is TGTGCCATCAGTGAGTCGGGACTAGCGATTTACGAGCAGTACTTC.

V is TRBV29-1 and J is TRBJ2-5; D not certain. V gave up 0 bases and J gave up 1 base, with 9 bases separating them. CDR1 and CDR2 (germline): SQVTM, ANQGSEA. The CDR3 consists of 14 residues. The CDR3 DNA follows: TGCAGCGTTGAAGACCGGCCCAGCCAAGAGACCCAGTACTTC. Translating gives CSVEDRPSQETQYF.

The CDR3 region has the DNA TGTGCCAGCAGTTTACACGACGGGAACACTGAAGCTTTCTTT. The encoded protein is CASSLHDGNTEAFF. The rearrangement links TRBV27 to TRBJ1-1; no firm D call. The CDR3 contains 14 residues. Trimming shortened V by 2 bases and J by 1 base, and 8 bases separated the two germline ends. CDR1 and CDR2 from the germline V gene are MNHEY and SMNVEV (reference sequence).

The CDR3 sequence is CASSGDSREKLFF. In nucleotides, the CDR3 is TGTGCCAGCAGTGGGGACAGTAGAGAAAAACTGTTTTTT. V and J are TRBV2 and TRBJ1-4; 7 nucleotides match TRBD1. Germline V CDR1 and CDR2: SNHLY, FYNNEI. CDR3 length: 13 residues. Trimming took 4 bases from V and 8 from J; bases not matched to a gene: 4.

This chain uses TRBV9 with TRBJ2-2; D is unresolved. With 4 bases removed from V and 1 base from J, the gap between germline ends came to 17 bases. The CDR3 covers 17 residues. Germline loops: CDR1 SGDLS, CDR2 YYNGEE. The DNA of the CDR3 is TGTGCCAGCAGCCCGGGCGGCCCTTTTCTGAACACCGGGGAGCTGTTTTTT. Encoded protein: CASSPGGPFLNTGELFF. The full variable domain, its missing parts supplied by reference TRBV9 and TRBJ2-2, is DSGVTQTPKHLITATGQRVTLRCSPRSGDLSVYWYQQSLDQGLQFLIQYYNGEERAKGNILERFSAQQFPDLHSELNLSSLELGDSALYFCASSPGGPFLNTGELFFGEGSRLTVL.

The chain has TRBV6-4 and TRBJ2-1; 8 bases map to TRBD2. The CDR3 contains 15 residues. V lost 5 bases, J lost 5 bases, and 8 bases stayed unmatched. CDR1 and CDR2 (germline): MRHNA, SNTAGT. The DNA of the CDR3 is TGTGCCAGCAGTAGGGGTAGCGGGACCCACAATGAGCAGTTCTTC. Residues: CASSRGSGTHNEQFF.